Reported below is one TCR beta chain. The antigen is not known. This sample stems from a study of shared clonotypes between healthy human individuals. Turning to the study itself: Ranging from 18 to 49 in age, donors were two women and three men. CD4 naive cells filled three plates per donor, CD4 memory three, CD8 naive two and CD8 memory one. Study observations and caveats: Between four donors, naive CD4 clonotypes were shared at a level of about 5.3%. Memory subsets generally showed smaller estimated richness than naive subsets did.

Profiling relied on immunoSEQ multiplex PCR, and the TCRdb table lists in-frame clones only, not all of them. The table includes 850,000 to 1,100,000 clones, roughly 80% detected once. Sequencing was performed on memory CD4+ T cells from PBMCs. As to subset: CD45RA-negative fraction. The receptor was isolated from a man younger than 35 in good health. Some clones in this sample may be carry-over from other donors' samples.

The CDR3 region has the DNA TGTGCCAGCTCACCACCCCCACTAGCGGGAAACAACTACGAGCAGTACTTC. This sequence encodes CASSPPPLAGNNYEQYF. The genes are TRBV18 and TRBJ2-7; TRBD2 matches at 10 bases. The CDR3 is 17 residues long. Germline lookup yields CDR1 KGHSH and CDR2 LQKENI. Trimming took 0 bases from V and 3 from J; bases not matched to a gene: 8.